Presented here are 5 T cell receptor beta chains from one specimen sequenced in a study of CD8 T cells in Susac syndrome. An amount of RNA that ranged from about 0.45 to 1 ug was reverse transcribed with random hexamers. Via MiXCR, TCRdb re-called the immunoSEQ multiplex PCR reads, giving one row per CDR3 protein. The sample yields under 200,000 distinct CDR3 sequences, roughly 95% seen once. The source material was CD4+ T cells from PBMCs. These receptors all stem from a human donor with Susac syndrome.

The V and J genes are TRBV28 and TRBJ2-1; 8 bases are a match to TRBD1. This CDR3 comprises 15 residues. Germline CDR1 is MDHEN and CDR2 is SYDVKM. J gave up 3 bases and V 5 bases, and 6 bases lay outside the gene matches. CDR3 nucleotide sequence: TGTGCCAGCAGTACTGACAGGGGATACTACAATGAGCAGTTCTTC. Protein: CASSTDRGYYNEQFF.

CDR3 amino acids: CASTPGRGNEKLFF. The CDR3 coding sequence is TGTGCCAGCACCCCGGGTAGGGGAAATGAAAAACTGTTTTTT. The chain employs TRBV12-3 or TRBV12-4 and TRBJ1-4, with TRBD1 as a possible D gene (5 bases). The CDR3 runs to 14 residues. With 7 bases removed from V and 5 bases from J, the gap between germline ends came to 14 bases.

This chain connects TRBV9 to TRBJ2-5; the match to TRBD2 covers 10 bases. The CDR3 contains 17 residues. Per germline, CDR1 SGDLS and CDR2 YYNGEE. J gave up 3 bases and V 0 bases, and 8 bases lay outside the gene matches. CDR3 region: CASSVDLSGGVKETQYF. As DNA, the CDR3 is TGTGCCAGCAGCGTAGACCTCAGCGGGGGGGTTAAAGAGACCCAGTACTTC.

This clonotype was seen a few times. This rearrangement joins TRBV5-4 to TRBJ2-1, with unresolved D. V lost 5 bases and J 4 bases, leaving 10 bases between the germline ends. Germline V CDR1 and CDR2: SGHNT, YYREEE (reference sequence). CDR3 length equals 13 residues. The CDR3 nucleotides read TGTGCCAGCAGTCTTGACTCGTACAATGAGCAGTTCTTC. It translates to CASSLDSYNEQFF. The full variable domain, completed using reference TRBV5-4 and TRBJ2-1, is ETGVTQSPTHLIKTRGQQVTLRCSSQSGHNTVSWYQQALGQGPQFIFQYYREEENGRGNFPPRFSGLQFPNYSSELNVNALELDDSALYLCASSLDSYNEQFFGPGTRLTVL.

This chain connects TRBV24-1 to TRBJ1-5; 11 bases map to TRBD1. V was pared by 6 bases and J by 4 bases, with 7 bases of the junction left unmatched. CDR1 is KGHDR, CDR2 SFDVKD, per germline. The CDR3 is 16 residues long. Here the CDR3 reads CATSSAGTGGNQPQHF. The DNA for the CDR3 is TGTGCCACCAGTTCGGCGGGGACAGGGGGAAATCAGCCCCAGCATTTT.